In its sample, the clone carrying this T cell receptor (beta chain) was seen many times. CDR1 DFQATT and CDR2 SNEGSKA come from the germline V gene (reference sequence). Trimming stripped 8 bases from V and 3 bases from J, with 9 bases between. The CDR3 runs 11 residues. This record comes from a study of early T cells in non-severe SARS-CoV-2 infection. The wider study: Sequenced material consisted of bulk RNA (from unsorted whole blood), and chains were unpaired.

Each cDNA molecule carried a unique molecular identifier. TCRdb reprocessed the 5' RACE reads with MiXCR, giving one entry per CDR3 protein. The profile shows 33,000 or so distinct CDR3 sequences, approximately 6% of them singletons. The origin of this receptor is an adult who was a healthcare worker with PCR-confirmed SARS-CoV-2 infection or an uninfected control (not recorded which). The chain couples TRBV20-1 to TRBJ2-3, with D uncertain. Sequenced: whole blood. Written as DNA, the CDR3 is TGCAGTACCTACCGGACAGATACGCAGTATTTT. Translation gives CSTYRTDTQYF.